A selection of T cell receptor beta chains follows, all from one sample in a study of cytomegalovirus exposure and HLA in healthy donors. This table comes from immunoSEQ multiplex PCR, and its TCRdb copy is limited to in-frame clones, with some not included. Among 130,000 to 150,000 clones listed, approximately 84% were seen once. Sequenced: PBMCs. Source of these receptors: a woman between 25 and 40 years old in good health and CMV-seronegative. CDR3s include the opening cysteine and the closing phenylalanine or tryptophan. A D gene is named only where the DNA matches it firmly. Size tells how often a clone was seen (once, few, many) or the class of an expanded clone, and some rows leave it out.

TGTGCCTGGACGTACAGGGGGAATGGCTACACCTTC	CAWTYRGNGYTF	few	TRBD1	TRBV30	TRBJ1-2
TGTGCCAGCAGCCGTAGTAGGGGTGCGGGGGGGAGCAATCAGCCCCAGCATTTT	CASSRSRGAGGSNQPQHF	.	.	TRBV7-8	TRBJ1-5
TGCGCCAGCAGCTTGGGTATGGGACAGGGGAGCACAGATACGCAGTATTTT	CASSLGMGQGSTDTQYF	.	TRBD1	TRBV5-1	TRBJ2-3
TGTGCCACCAGCAACGGACAGGGGGCCCTTATGGATACGCAGTATTTT	CATSNGQGALMDTQYF	once	TRBD1	TRBV15	TRBJ2-3
TGTGCCAGCAGTAGGGGACTTGGAAACACCATATATTTT	CASSRGLGNTIYF	.	.	TRBV9	TRBJ1-3
TGTGCCAGCAGCTTAGGTGGGATGGCTAGCGGGGGGGCCAAGGATACGCAGTATTTT	CASSLGGMASGGAKDTQYF	once	TRBD2	TRBV11-2	TRBJ2-3
TGTGCCAGCTCACCATACTCCGCAAGTAATTCAGGGAACTATGGCTACACCTTC	CASSPYSASNSGNYGYTF	.	.	TRBV18	TRBJ1-2
TGTGCCAGCAGCCGAGGGACAGGGGGTCTTAACAACTATGGCTACACCTTC	CASSRGTGGLNNYGYTF	many	TRBD1	TRBV7-9	TRBJ1-2
TGCGCCAGCAGCCACCCTCCTGGGGGGGGAACTGAAGCTTTCTTT	CASSHPPGGGTEAFF	.	.	TRBV4-3	TRBJ1-1
TGTGCCAGCAGCCCAACCCACAGGGGCTACACCTTC	CASSPTHRGYTF	.	.	TRBV11-3	TRBJ1-2
TGCGCCAGCAGTCAAACAGGGGAGATCACTGAAGCTTTCTTT	CASSQTGEITEAFF	few	TRBD1	TRBV4-1	TRBJ1-1
TGTGCCAGCAGTTACTCATCTAGCGGGGGTGCGTTGGAGTTCTTC	CASSYSSSGGALEFF	.	TRBD2	TRBV6-5	TRBJ2-1
TGTGCCAGCATCCCGGAGGGGCATGAGCAGTTCTTC	CASIPEGHEQFF	few	.	TRBV2	TRBJ2-1
TGCGCCAGCAGCCCGCAGGGGAGGGGCGACGAGCAGTACTTC	CASSPQGRGDEQYF	.	.	TRBV5-1	TRBJ2-7
TGCGCCAGCAGGATAACAGGACTAAACACCGGGGAGCTGTTTTTT	CASRITGLNTGELFF	.	.	TRBV5-1	TRBJ2-2
TGTGCCAGCAGACAAAACAGGGGAAACACCATATATTTT	CASRQNRGNTIYF	once	.	TRBV6-5	TRBJ1-3
TGTGCCAGCAGCTCCCGGGACAACAAAAACATTCAGTACTTC	CASSSRDNKNIQYF	.	.	TRBV11-3	TRBJ2-4
TGTGCCAGCAGCACCCGGGGGGGGGCGTCCTACGAGCAGTACTTC	CASSTRGGASYEQYF	once	TRBD2	TRBV5-8	TRBJ2-7
TGTGCCAGCAGGGCAGGGGGCGTCTATGGCTACACCTTC	CASRAGGVYGYTF	.	TRBD1	TRBV27	TRBJ1-2
TGCAGCGTTAGGACAGTTTACGAGCAGTACTTC	CSVRTVYEQYF	.	.	TRBV29-1	TRBJ2-7
TGTGCCAGCAGTTCGGCAGGGAAACCCGTCTACACCATATATTTT	CASSSAGKPVYTIYF	.	.	TRBV28	TRBJ1-3
TGCGCCAGCAGCTTGGGGTCAGGATTCTCGGGGGAGACCCAGTACTTC	CASSLGSGFSGETQYF	.	.	TRBV5-1	TRBJ2-5